Ten or more counts support the clone carrying this TCR beta chain. The data are from a study of T cells in Graves' hyperthyroidism and ophthalmopathy. The CDR3 runs to 12 residues. The V end lost 8 bases, the J end lost 3 bases, and 8 bases lay between the germline ends. Germline-derived CDR1 and CDR2 are MDHEN and SYDVKM. The investigators amplified TCR beta CDR3 regions from RNA transcripts. Primed by the HTBI set, a first-round RT-PCR was run on the TCR CDR3. TCRdb used MiXCR to reprocess the multiplex PCR reads, holding one entry per CDR3 protein. The repertoire includes 350,000 to 450,000 distinct CDR3 sequences, 11% to 15% of them detected once, and over 25% sits in the top ten.

The sample taken for sequencing was blood. The receptor's source is a man in his fifties or sixties with Graves' ophthalmopathy. This sequence joins TRBV28 and TRBJ2-1; D ambiguous. CDR3 DNA sequence: TGTGCCAGCTGTGACGGCTACAATGAGCAGTTCTTC. Its protein is CASCDGYNEQFF.